This T cell receptor (beta chain) was obtained from a study of T-cell memory formation after mild COVID-19. This clonotype was detected a few times. TCRdb redid the calling of the 5' RACE reads with MiXCR, one entry per CDR3 protein. The sample includes just over 350,000 distinct CDR3 sequences, roughly 14% of them seen just once. This receptor was obtained from a man aged 18-30 years who had mild COVID-19 (a few samples of this study predate the infection). Cell type and time point are not known. The sequenced sample was PBMCs or a T cell subset sorted from them (not recorded which).

CDR3: CASSVSGTAGNTIYF. Written as DNA, the CDR3 is TGTGCCAGCAGCGTATCGGGGACAGCCGGAAACACCATATATTTT. The chain employs TRBV9 and TRBJ1-3; 7 nucleotides line up with TRBD1. The length of the CDR3 is 15 residues. Unmatched junction bases numbered 5, after V lost 1 base and J lost 4 bases. The germline gives CDR1 SGDLS, CDR2 YYNGEE.